Each of the 12 T cell receptor beta chains below was sequenced from the same sample in a study of shared clonotypes between healthy human individuals (dated by TCRdb to the early 2020s). Library generation was performed with the immunoSEQ multiplex PCR assay. Entries here come from immuneACCESS through TCRdb and include only in-frame sequences with V and J called. Some clones fail to appear in such tables; in the studies checked, an unresolved V gene covers under half of the shortfall, and the cause of the remainder is unknown. This sample lists roughly 500,000 clones; roughly 77% were detected once. The ten top clones hold less than 15% of the sample. The sequenced material came from PBMCs. These receptors all stem from a middle-aged woman in good health. Some clones in this sample may be carry-over from other donors' samples.

The chain recombines TRBV16 with TRBJ2-1; D is possibly TRBD2 (6 bases). Germline assignment: CDR1 KGHSY and CDR2 FQNENV. This CDR3 region has 15 residues. V dropped 1 base and J dropped 8 bases, with 15 bases sitting between them. CDR3 in DNA: TGTGCCAGCAGCCAATTGGACTACCGGGACGATGAGCAGTTCTTC. Its protein is CASSQLDYRDDEQFF.

For this clone: The CDR3 end shows no conserved phenylalanine or tryptophan, and so a read error is likely. The DNA is left out, because the CDR3 cannot be placed on it with certainty; the CDR3 is given as TCRdb lists it. The J gene is TRBJ1-2, the V gene TRBV6-5. CDR1 and CDR2 (germline): MNHEY, SVGAGI. The CDR3 has 9 residues if both end residues are counted. The CDR3 loop reads CASSYLSKS.

The sample holds a few counts of this clone. V gene TRBV6-6 combines with J gene TRBJ1-1; D not certain. Germline V gene sequence: CDR1 MNHNY, CDR2 SVGAGI (reference sequence). The V and J ends lost 7 bases and 4 bases respectively, with 4 bases between them. CDR3 length: 10 amino acids. The CDR3 DNA follows: TGTGCCAGCAAAGGCACTGAAGCTTTCTTT. This sequence encodes CASKGTEAFF.

The chain couples TRBV5-1 to TRBJ1-1, with no clear D. This CDR3 comprises 14 residues. Germline CDR1 SGHRS, CDR2 YFSETQ. V was pared by 5 bases and J by 1 base, with 12 bases between. The CDR3 sequence is CASSSAAGNTEAFF. For the CDR3, the DNA is TGCGCCAGCAGTTCGGCCGCGGGGAACACTGAAGCTTTCTTT.

The chain carries TRBV7-2 and TRBJ1-3, with a possible D match to TRBD1 (6 bases). CDR1 is SGHTA and CDR2 is FQGNSA in the germline V gene. The CDR3 runs 14 residues. Trimming left V 6 bases short and J 0 bases short, with 9 bases between. The CDR3: CASSTDSSGNTIYF. The CDR3 DNA sequence: TGTGCCAGCAGTACGGACAGCTCTGGAAACACCATATATTTT.

This sequence joins TRBV18 and TRBJ1-1, with D unclear. CDR1 KGHSH and CDR2 LQKENI come from the germline V gene. The CDR3 spans 12 residues. V was cut by 1 base and J by 7 bases, with 7 bases left in between. The CDR3 sequence is CASSPRESEAFF. DNA of the CDR3: TGTGCCAGCTCACCACGGGAGAGTGAAGCTTTCTTT.

This chain joins TRBV10-3 and TRBJ1-5; maybe TRBD1 (6 bases). Germline CDR1 is ENHRY and CDR2 is SYGVKD. The CDR3 length is 15 residues. Trimming removed 3 bases at V and 2 bases at J, with 11 bases between. CDR3 coding DNA: TGTGCCATCAGTGAATCCCGACAGGGCAATCAGCCCCAGCATTTT. Translation: CAISESRQGNQPQHF.

The rearrangement joins TRBV6-1 to TRBJ1-4; 7 positions match TRBD1. CDR1 is MNHNS, CDR2 SASEGT, per germline. V gave up 6 bases and J gave up 5 bases; unmatched junction bases: 3. This CDR3 region has 13 residues. This CDR3 reads CASSGTENEKLFF. The CDR3 nucleotides read TGTGCCAGCAGCGGGACAGAGAATGAAAAACTGTTTTTT.

The gene calls are TRBV7-9 and TRBJ2-5, with D unclear. TRBJ2-7 explains the end of the DNA better; the J call may be wrong. From germline, CDR1 is SEHNR and CDR2 FQNEAQ (reference sequence). The CDR3 extends over 13 amino acids. Here the CDR3 reads CASSRTVRYEQYF. The CDR3 coding sequence is TGTGCCAGCAGCCGAACAGTCCGCTACGAGCAGTACTTC.

The V gene is TRBV6-1, the J gene TRBJ2-2; maybe TRBD1 (5 bases). V dropped 7 bases and J dropped 4 bases, with 10 bases sitting between them. The CDR3 covers 13 residues. Germline CDR1 MNHNS, CDR2 SASEGT. CDR3 nucleotides: TGTGCCAGCACCATAGGGGTCACCGGGGAGCTGTTTTTT. This encodes CASTIGVTGELFF.

This clone has only a few counts. This chain connects TRBV30 to TRBJ2-7; unclear D gene. The CDR3 sequence is 15 residues long. Trimming pared 3 bases from V and 0 bases from J, leaving 15 bases between. CDR1 and CDR2 (germline): GTSNPN, SVGIG (reference sequence). The CDR3 DNA reads as TGTGCCTGGAGCCAGCCCTCCCAAGCCTCCTACGAGCAGTACTTC. Protein sequence: CAWSQPSQASYEQYF.

The rearrangement uses TRBV5-1 and TRBJ2-1; D uncertain. CDR1 and CDR2 from the germline V gene are SGHRS and YFSETQ. This CDR3 has 16 residues. Trimming removed 4 bases from V and 3 bases from J, with 17 bases in between. CDR3 sequence (DNA): TGCGCCAGCAGCCCCTCCACAGCGCGCCTCTACAATGAGCAGTTCTTC. As protein: CASSPSTARLYNEQFF.